This T cell receptor beta chain was documented in a study of T cell repertoires in cytomegalovirus infection. Study overall: Indicated by public TCR beta signatures were CMV infection and matching HLA type. Study-wide results and limits: Adding up the frequency of public TCR beta families identified people who carried CMV plus the relevant HLA.

TCRdb passed the reads through MiXCR, listing each CDR3 protein once. The sample holds about 740,000 distinct CDR3 sequences, less than 40% seen once. Germline V gene data show CDR1 as MGHRA and CDR2 as YSYEKL. CDR3 length: 17 residues. Trimming left V 4 bases short and J 0 bases short, with 15 bases between. Notes on this clonotype: Its matching antigen is unknown.

Material for sequencing was PBMCs. The sequence came from a human donor in good health (CMV status not recorded). Some clones in this sample may be carry-over from other donors' samples. This chain joins TRBV4-1 and TRBJ2-2; the D is unclear. CDR3: CASSPLDLISNTGELFF. CDR3 in DNA: TGCGCCAGCAGCCCCTTGGATCTGATCTCGAACACCGGGGAGCTGTTTTTT.